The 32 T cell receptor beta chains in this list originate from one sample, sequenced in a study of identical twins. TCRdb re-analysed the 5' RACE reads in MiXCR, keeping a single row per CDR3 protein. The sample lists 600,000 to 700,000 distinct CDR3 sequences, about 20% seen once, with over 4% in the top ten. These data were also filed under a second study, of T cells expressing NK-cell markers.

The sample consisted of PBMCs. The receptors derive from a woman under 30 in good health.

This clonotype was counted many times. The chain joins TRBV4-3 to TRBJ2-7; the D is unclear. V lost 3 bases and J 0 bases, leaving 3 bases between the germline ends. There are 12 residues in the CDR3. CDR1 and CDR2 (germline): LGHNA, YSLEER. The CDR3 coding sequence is TGCGCCAGCAGCCACCCCTCCTACGAGCAGTACTTC. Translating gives CASSHPSYEQYF.

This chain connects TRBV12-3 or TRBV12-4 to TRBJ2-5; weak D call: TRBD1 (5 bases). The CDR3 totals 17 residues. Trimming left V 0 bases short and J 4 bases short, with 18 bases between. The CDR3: CASSLAMTSRVGETQYF. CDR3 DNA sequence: TGTGCCAGCAGTTTAGCGATGACGTCCAGGGTAGGAGAGACCCAGTACTTC.

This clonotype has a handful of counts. This chain's CDR3 is CSARRAGRSNTGELFF. The CDR3 DNA sequence: TGCAGTGCTAGGAGGGCAGGGAGGAGTAACACCGGGGAGCTGTTTTTT. The chain links TRBV20-1 to TRBJ2-2; tentatively, D is TRBD2 (6 bases). The ends were cut back, 3 bases at V and 2 bases at J, with 16 bases in the middle. This CDR3 has 16 residues. Germline V gene data show CDR1 as DFQATT and CDR2 as SNEGSKA (reference sequence).

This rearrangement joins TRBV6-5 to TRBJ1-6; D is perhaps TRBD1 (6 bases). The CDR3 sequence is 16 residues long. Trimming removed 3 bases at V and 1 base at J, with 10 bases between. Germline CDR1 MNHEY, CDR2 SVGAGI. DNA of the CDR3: TGTGCCAGCAGTTATGACAGGACGTCCTATAATTCACCCCTCCACTTT. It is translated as CASSYDRTSYNSPLHF.

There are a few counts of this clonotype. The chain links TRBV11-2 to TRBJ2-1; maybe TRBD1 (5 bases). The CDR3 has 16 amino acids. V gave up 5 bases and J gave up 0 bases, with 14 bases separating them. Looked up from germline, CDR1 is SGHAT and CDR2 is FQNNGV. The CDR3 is CASSPTVPSSYNEQFF. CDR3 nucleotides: TGTGCCAGCAGCCCGACAGTCCCCAGCTCCTACAATGAGCAGTTCTTC.

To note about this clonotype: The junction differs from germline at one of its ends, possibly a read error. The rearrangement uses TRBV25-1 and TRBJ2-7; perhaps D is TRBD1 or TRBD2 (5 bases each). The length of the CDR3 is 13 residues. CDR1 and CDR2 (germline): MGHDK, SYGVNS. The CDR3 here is CASRGVGVYKQYF. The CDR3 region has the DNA TGTGCCAGCAGGGGGGTCGGGGTCTACAAGCAGTACTTC.

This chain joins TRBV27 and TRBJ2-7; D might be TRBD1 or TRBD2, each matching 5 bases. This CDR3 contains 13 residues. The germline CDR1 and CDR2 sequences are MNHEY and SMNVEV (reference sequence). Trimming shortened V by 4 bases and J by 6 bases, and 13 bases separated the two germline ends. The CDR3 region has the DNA TGTGCCAGCAGTTCGCTCGGGACGCCCGAGCAGTACTTC. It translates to CASSSLGTPEQYF.

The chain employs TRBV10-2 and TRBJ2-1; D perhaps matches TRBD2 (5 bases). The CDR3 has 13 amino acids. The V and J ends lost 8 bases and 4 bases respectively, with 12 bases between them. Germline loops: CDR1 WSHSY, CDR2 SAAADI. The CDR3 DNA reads TGCGCCAGCGGGAGCGGCGCGTACAATGAGCAGTTCTTC. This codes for CASGSGAYNEQFF.

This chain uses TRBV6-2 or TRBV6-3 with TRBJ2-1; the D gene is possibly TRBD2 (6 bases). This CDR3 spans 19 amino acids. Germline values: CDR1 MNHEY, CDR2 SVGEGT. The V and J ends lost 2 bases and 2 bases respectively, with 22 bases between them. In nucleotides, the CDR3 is TGTGCCAGCAGTTACCCTATGGGTGCGGGAAGTGCCCCCTACAATGAGCAGTTCTTC. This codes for CASSYPMGAGSAPYNEQFF.

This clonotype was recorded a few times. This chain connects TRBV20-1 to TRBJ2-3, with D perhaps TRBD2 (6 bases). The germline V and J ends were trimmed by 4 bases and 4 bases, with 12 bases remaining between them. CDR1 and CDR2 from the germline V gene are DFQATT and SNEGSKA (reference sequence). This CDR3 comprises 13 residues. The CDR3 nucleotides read TGCAGTGCTACCCGGAGGGTGGCAGATACGCAGTATTTT. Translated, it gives CSATRRVADTQYF.

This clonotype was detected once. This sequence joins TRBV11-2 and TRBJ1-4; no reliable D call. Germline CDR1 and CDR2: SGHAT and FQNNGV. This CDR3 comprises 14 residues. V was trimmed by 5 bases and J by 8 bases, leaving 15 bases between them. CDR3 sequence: CASSAGPSYEKLFF. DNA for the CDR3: TGTGCCAGCAGCGCAGGCCCTTCCTACGAAAAACTGTTTTTT.

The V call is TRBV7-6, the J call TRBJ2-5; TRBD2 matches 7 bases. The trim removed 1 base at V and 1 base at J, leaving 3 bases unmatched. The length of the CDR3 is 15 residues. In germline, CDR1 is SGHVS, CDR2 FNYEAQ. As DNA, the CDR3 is TGTGCCAGCAGCTTAGTGCCTAGCGGCCAAGAGACCCAGTACTTC. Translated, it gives CASSLVPSGQETQYF.

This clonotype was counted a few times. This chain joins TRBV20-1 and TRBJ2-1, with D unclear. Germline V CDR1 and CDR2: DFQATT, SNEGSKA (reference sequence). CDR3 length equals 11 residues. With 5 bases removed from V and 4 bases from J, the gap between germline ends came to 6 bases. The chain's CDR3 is CSAPTYNEQFF. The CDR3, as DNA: TGCAGTGCTCCGACTTACAATGAGCAGTTCTTC.

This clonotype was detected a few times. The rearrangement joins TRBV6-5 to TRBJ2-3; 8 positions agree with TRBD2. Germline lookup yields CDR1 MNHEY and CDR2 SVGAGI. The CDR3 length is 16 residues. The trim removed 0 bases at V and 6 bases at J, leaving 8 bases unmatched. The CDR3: CASSYSRAGGPDTQYF. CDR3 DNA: TGTGCCAGCAGTTACTCGAGGGCGGGAGGACCGGATACGCAGTATTTT.

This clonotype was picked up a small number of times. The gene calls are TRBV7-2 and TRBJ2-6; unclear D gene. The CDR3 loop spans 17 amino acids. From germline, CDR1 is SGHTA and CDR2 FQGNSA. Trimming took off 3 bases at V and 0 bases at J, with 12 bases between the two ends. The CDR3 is CASSFVGWSSGANVLTF. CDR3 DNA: TGTGCCAGCAGCTTTGTGGGATGGAGCTCTGGGGCCAACGTCCTGACTTTC. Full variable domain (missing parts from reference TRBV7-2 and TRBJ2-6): GAGVSQSPSNKVTEKGKDVELRCDPISGHTALYWYRQSLGQGLEFLIYFQGNSAPDKSGLPSDRFSAERTGGSVSTLTIQRTQQEDSAVYLCASSFVGWSSGANVLTFGAGSRLTVL.

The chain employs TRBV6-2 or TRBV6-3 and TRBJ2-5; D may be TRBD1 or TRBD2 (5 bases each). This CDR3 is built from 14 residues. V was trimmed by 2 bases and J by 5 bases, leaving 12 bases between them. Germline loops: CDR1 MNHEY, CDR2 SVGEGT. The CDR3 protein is CASSYGGVRETQYF. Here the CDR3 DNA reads TGTGCCAGCAGTTACGGGGGAGTTAGGGAGACCCAGTACTTC.

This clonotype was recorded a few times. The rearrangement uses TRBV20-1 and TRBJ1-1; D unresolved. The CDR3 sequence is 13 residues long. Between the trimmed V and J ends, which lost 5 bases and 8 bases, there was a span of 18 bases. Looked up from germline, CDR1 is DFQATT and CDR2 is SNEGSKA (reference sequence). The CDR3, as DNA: TGCAGTGCTGAAAGCACTGCCGAGGGAGAAGCTTTCTTT. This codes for CSAESTAEGEAFF.

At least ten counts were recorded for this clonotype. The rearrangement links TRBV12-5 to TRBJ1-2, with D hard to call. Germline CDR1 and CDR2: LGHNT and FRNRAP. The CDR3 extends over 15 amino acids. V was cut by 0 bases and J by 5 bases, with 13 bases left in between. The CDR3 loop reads CASGLVPNDPYGYTF. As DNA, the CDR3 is TGTGCTAGTGGTTTGGTACCCAATGACCCATATGGCTACACCTTC. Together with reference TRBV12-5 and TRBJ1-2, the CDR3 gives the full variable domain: DARVTQTPRHKVTEMGQEVTMRCQPILGHNTVFWYRQTMMQGLELLAYFRNRAPLDDSGMPKDRFSAEMPDATLATLKIQPSEPRDSAVYFCASGLVPNDPYGYTFGSGTRLTVV.

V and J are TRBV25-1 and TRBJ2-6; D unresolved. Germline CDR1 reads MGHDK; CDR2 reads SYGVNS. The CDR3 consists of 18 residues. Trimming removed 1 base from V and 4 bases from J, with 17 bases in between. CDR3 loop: CASSESGVSASGANVLTF. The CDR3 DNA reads TGTGCCAGCAGTGAATCGGGTGTATCGGCTTCCGGGGCCAACGTCCTGACTTTC.

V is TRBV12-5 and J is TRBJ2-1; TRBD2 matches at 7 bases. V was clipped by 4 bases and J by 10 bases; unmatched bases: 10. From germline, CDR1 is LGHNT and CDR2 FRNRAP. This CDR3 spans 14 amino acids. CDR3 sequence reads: CASGSRGNGGEQFF. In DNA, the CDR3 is TGTGCTAGTGGTTCCCGGGGAAACGGGGGGGAGCAGTTCTTC.

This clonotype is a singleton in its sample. The CDR3 sequence is CASSLDERILYEQYF. The CDR3 DNA follows: TGTGCCAGCAGCTTAGATGAGCGGATCCTATACGAGCAGTACTTC. The V call is TRBV7-2, the J call TRBJ2-7, with a weak D call TRBD2 (5 bases). Trimming shortened V by 1 base and J by 4 bases, and 14 bases separated the two germline ends. From germline, CDR1 is SGHTA and CDR2 FQGNSA. The CDR3 is made up of 15 amino acids.

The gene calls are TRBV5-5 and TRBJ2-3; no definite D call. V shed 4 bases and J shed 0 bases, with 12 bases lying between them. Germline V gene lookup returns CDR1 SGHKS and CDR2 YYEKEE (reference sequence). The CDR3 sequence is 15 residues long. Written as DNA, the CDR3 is TGTGCCAGCAGCATCCGTATCGTTAGCACAGATACGCAGTATTTT. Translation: CASSIRIVSTDTQYF.

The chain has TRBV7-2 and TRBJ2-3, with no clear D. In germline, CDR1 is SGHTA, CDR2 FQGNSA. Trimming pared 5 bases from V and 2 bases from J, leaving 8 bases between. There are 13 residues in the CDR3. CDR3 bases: TGTGCCAGCAGCCGAGCGATCACAGATACGCAGTATTTT. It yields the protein CASSRAITDTQYF.

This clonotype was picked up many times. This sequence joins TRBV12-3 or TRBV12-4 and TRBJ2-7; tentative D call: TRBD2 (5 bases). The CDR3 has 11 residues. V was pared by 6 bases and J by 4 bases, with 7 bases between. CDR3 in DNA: TGTGCCAGCAGCTCGGGGTACGAGCAGTACTTC. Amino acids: CASSSGYEQYF.

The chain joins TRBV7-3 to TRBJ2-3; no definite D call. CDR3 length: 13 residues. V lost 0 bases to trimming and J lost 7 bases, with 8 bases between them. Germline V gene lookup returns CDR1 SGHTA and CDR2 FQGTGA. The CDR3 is CASSLTGPYTQYF. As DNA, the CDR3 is TGTGCCAGCAGCTTAACAGGGCCCTATACGCAGTATTTT.

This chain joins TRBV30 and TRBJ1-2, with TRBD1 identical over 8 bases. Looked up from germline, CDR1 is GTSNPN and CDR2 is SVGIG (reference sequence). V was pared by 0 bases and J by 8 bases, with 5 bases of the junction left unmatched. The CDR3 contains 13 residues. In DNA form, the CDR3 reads TGTGCCTGGAGTGTCGACAGGGGAATGGGCTACACCTTC. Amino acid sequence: CAWSVDRGMGYTF.

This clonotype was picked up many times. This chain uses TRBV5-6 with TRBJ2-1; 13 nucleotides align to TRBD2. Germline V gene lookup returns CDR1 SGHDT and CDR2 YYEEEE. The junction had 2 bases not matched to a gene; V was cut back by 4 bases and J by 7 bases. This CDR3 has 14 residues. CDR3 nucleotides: TGTGCCAGCAGCCAGACTAGCGGGGGGAATGAGCAGTTCTTC. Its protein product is CASSQTSGGNEQFF.

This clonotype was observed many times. The DNA for the CDR3 is TGTGCCAGCAGTTACGGGAACGAGCAGTACTTC. This translates into CASSYGNEQYF. The chain recombines TRBV12-3 or TRBV12-4 with TRBJ2-7; tentatively, D is TRBD2 (5 bases). The CDR3 extends over 11 amino acids. V was shortened by 4 bases and J by 5 bases, with 6 bases between the two germline ends.

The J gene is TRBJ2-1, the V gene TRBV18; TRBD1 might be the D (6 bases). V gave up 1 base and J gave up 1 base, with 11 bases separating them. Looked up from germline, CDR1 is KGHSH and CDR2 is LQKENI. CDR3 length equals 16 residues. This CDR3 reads CASSPLGQKSYNEQFF. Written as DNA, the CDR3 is TGTGCCAGCTCACCACTTGGACAGAAATCCTACAATGAGCAGTTCTTC.

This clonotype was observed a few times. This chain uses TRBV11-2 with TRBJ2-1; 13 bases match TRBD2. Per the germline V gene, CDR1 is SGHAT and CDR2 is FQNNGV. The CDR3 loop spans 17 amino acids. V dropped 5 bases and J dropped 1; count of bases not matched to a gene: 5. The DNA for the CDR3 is TGTGCCAGCAGCCGGACTAGCGGGAGAGTGTCCTACAATGAGCAGTTCTTC. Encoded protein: CASSRTSGRVSYNEQFF.

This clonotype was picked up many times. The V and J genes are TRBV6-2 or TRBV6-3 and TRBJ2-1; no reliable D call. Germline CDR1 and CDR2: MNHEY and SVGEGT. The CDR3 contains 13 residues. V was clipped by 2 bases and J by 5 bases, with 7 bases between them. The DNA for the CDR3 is TGTGCCAGCAGTTACAGCCAGAACAATGAGCAGTTCTTC. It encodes CASSYSQNNEQFF.

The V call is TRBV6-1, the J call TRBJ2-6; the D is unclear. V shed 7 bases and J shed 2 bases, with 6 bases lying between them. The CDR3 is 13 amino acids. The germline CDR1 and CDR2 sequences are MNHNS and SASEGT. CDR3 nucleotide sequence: TGTGCCAGCAAATCCCCTGGGGCCAACGTCCTGACTTTC. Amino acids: CASKSPGANVLTF.